This T cell receptor beta chain originates from a study of immune characterization of retroperitoneal liposarcoma. TCRdb re-called the PCR reads with MiXCR, one entry per CDR3 protein. This table holds over 9,000 distinct CDR3 sequences, roughly 26% found once. Sequenced sample: tumor tissue. The receptor's source is a male donor with retroperitoneal liposarcoma.

For the CDR3, the DNA is TGTGCCAGCAGACCAGGGACTAGCGGGAGAGCAAACTACGAGCAGTACTTC. It specifies CASRPGTSGRANYEQYF. This rearrangement joins TRBV27 to TRBJ2-1, with 14 bases lining up with TRBD2. The end of the DNA is better explained by TRBJ2-7, so the J call may be wrong. This CDR3 has 17 residues. In germline, CDR1 is MNHEY, CDR2 SMNVEV (reference sequence).